Shown below are 15 T cell receptor beta chains from a single sample sequenced in a study of shared clonotypes between healthy human individuals (dated by TCRdb to about 2020). Receptor amplification or capture employed the immunoSEQ multiplex PCR assay. Here the immuneACCESS table is served through TCRdb, limited to in-frame sequences with V and J called. Missing clones are a known gap in these copies; in checked studies unresolved V genes cover under half, and the rest lacks a known reason. Counted in this sample were over a million clones; about 75% of them appeared once. About 1.5% of the sample is taken by the ten largest. The material sequenced was memory CD4+ T cells sorted from blood. The intended sense of this specimen's cell subset or site label: CD45RA-negative fraction. The receptors derive from a man between 18 and 35 years old in good health.

Worth noting for this clone: The sample contains more than one DNA sequence encoding this CDR3. The chain uses TRBV30 and TRBJ1-1; perhaps TRBD1 as D (5 bases). The CDR3 has 13 residues. Germline-derived CDR1 and CDR2 are GTSNPN and SVGIG (reference sequence). V shed 0 bases and J shed 0 bases, with 5 bases lying between them. CDR3 sequence: CAWSVQVNTEAFF. The DNA for the CDR3 is TGTGCCTGGAGTGTACAGGTGAACACTGAAGCTTTCTTT.

This clone occurred once. V gene TRBV5-1 combines with J gene TRBJ2-3; D possibly corresponds to TRBD2 (5 bases). Per the germline V gene, CDR1 is SGHRS and CDR2 is YFSETQ. V was pared by 6 bases and J by 2 bases, with 13 bases between. The CDR3 is 14 residues long. The CDR3 DNA reads TGCGCCAGCATGTTGGCGGGTCTCACAGATACGCAGTATTTT. Translated, it gives CASMLAGLTDTQYF.

The gene calls are TRBV7-8 and TRBJ2-1; D is perhaps TRBD2 (6 bases). V was clipped by 6 bases and J by 12 bases, with 15 bases between them. CDR1 and CDR2 from the germline V gene are SGHVS and FQNEAQ. This CDR3 has 12 residues. The CDR3 sequence: CASSQNLGGQFF. CDR3 bases: TGTGCCAGCAGTCAAAACTTGGGGGGGCAGTTCTTC.

The rearrangement joins TRBV19 to TRBJ2-1; no firm D call. The CDR3 spans 13 residues. With 2 bases removed from V and 4 bases from J, the gap between germline ends came to 6 bases. CDR1 and CDR2 (germline): LNHDA, SQIVND (reference sequence). DNA for the CDR3: TGTGCCAGTAGTATAAATGGGTACAATGAGCAGTTCTTC. Translating it yields CASSINGYNEQFF.

V is TRBV10-3 and J is TRBJ1-2, with D perhaps TRBD1 (5 bases). The CDR3 runs 14 residues. Germline V CDR1 and CDR2: ENHRY, SYGVKD. V lost 3 bases to trimming and J lost 6 bases, with 14 bases between them. In DNA, the CDR3 is TGTGCCATCAGTGATTTAGGGGTACCCGATGGCTACACCTTC. It encodes CAISDLGVPDGYTF.

This clone was detected only a few times. The chain joins TRBV5-6 to TRBJ1-4; 7 bases match TRBD1. With V trimmed by 1 base and J by 7 bases, 4 bases remained unmatched. The CDR3 has 14 residues. CDR1 and CDR2 (germline): SGHDT, YYEEEE. The CDR3 DNA is TGTGCCAGCAGCTTGAAGGGGGCGGGTGAAAAACTGTTTTTT. It translates to CASSLKGAGEKLFF.

This clone was observed a few times. V and J are TRBV5-1 and TRBJ2-6; 10 bases match TRBD1. CDR1 is SGHRS, CDR2 YFSETQ, per germline. V was pared by 4 bases and J by 4 bases, with 5 bases of the junction left unmatched. This CDR3 is built from 16 residues. This chain's CDR3 is CASSMGQGPGANVLTF. The CDR3 nucleotides are TGCGCCAGCAGCATGGGACAGGGGCCCGGGGCCAACGTCCTGACTTTC. The variable domain in full, completed from reference TRBV5-1 and TRBJ2-6, reads KAGVTQTPRYLIKTRGQQVTLSCSPISGHRSVSWYQQTPGQGLQFLFEYFSETQRNKGNFPGRFSGRQFSNSRSEMNVSTLELGDSALYLCASSMGQGPGANVLTFGAGSRLTVL.

The V call is TRBV11-2, the J call TRBJ1-3, with a tentative D call TRBD1 (6 bases). The CDR3 contains 17 residues. Germline V gene lookup returns CDR1 SGHAT and CDR2 FQNNGV. Trimming cost V 2 bases and J 0 bases, with 14 bases left between them. Written as DNA, the CDR3 is TGTGCCAGCAGCTTATCGACAGGCAGATCCTCTGGAAACACCATATATTTT. Its protein is CASSLSTGRSSGNTIYF.

J is TRBJ2-7 and V is TRBV5-1; 8 bases are shared with TRBD2. The germline V gene encodes CDR1 SGHRS and CDR2 YFSETQ. V gave up 4 bases and J gave up 9 bases; unmatched junction bases: 12. The CDR3 is 14 amino acids. CDR3 protein: CASSREGDSGGQYF. DNA of the CDR3: TGCGCCAGCAGCCGGGAGGGGGACTCAGGAGGGCAGTACTTC.

In this sample, this clone turned up once. A much larger clone lies a single base off, so this may be a read error. The same CDR3 arises from other DNA sequences in this sample as well. This chain links TRBV7-2 with TRBJ2-2; D gene ambiguous. V was cut by 4 bases and J by 0 bases, with 0 bases left in between. The germline gives CDR1 SGHTA, CDR2 FQGNSA. The CDR3 spans 12 residues. CDR3 in DNA: TGTGCCAGCAGCTCGAACACCGGGGAGCTGTTTTTT. This codes for CASSSNTGELFF.

This chain links TRBV4-1 with TRBJ2-3; 7 bases are shared with TRBD2. CDR1 is MGHRA and CDR2 is YSYEKL in the germline V gene. The CDR3 has 18 amino acids. V dropped 0 bases and J dropped 4; count of bases not matched to a gene: 13. The chain's CDR3 is CASSQDKASGSRADTQYF. Written as DNA, the CDR3 is TGCGCCAGCAGCCAAGATAAGGCTAGCGGTAGTCGGGCAGATACGCAGTATTTT.

The chain has TRBV6-1 and TRBJ1-6; TRBD1 might be the D (5 bases). Between the trimmed V and J ends, which lost 6 bases and 6 bases, there was a span of 12 bases. Per germline, CDR1 MNHNS and CDR2 SASEGT. The CDR3 sequence is 14 residues long. The CDR3 DNA reads as TGTGCCAGCAGGGAATATGGGACTAATTCACCCCTCCACTTT. Its protein product is CASREYGTNSPLHF.

The chain combines TRBV11-2 with TRBJ2-2; 11 nucleotides match TRBD1. V lost 5 bases to trimming and J lost 7 bases; unmatched junction nucleotides: 9. The germline V gene encodes CDR1 SGHAT and CDR2 FQNNGV. This CDR3 is 16 amino acids long. CDR3 nucleotide sequence: TGTGCCAGCAGCCCACGGACAGGGGGCGCGGGCGGGGAGCTGTTTTTT. Its protein product is CASSPRTGGAGGELFF.

The chain links TRBV10-3 to TRBJ2-5; TRBD2 matches at 13 bases. The junction had 15 bases not matched to a gene; V was cut back by 0 bases and J by 5 bases. CDR3 length equals 20 residues. Germline V gives CDR1 ENHRY, CDR2 SYGVKD. This CDR3 reads CAISESPRFGLAGEDETQYF. In DNA, the CDR3 is TGTGCCATCAGTGAGTCCCCCAGGTTCGGACTAGCGGGAGAAGATGAGACCCAGTACTTC.

This sequence joins TRBV7-2 and TRBJ2-4; 8 nucleotides align to TRBD2. Germline V gene data show CDR1 as SGHTA and CDR2 as FQGNSA. CDR3 length: 14 amino acids. Germline trimming cut 5 bases from V and 8 bases from J; bases unmatched to any gene: 8. The CDR3 loop is CASSPPGGRDIQYF. As DNA, the CDR3 is TGTGCCAGCAGCCCACCGGGGGGGAGAGACATTCAGTACTTC.